A single T cell receptor (beta chain) is shown here with its context. Antigen: not known. The junction had 7 bases not matched to a gene; V was cut back by 2 bases and J by 8 bases. This CDR3 contains 16 residues. The germline V gene has CDR1 MNHEY and CDR2 SMNVEV (reference sequence). With a J-beta primer mix and a sample-barcoded 5' primer, a second PCR ran roughly 7 to 11 cycles. Carrying 12 random nucleotides, a template-switch adaptor labeled each individual cDNA molecule. Using its own MiXCR run on the 5' RACE reads, TCRdb lists one record per CDR3 protein. Among fewer than 950,000 distinct CDR3 sequences listed, 36% were seen once. This specimen belongs to a study of blood T cells in healthy people across ages. Study-level findings and limits: Leaving the PBMCs unsorted stopped any conclusive comparison of naive versus antigen-experienced cells.

The gene calls are TRBV27 and TRBJ1-6; TRBD1 matches 9 bases. The specimen was blood. This TCR derives from a man aged 18 to 30 in good health. CDR3 amino acids: CASSLRGGQGHSPLHF. The CDR3 nucleotides read TGTGCCAGCAGTTTAAGGGGGGGACAGGGCCATTCACCCCTCCACTTT.